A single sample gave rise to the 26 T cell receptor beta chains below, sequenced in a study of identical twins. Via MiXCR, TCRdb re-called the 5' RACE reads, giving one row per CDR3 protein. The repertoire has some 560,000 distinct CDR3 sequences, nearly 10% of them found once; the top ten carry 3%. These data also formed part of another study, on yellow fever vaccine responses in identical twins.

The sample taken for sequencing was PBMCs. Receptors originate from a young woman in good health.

CDR3 in DNA: TGTGCCAGCAGTGCAAGCCAGGGGCTCTCCTACGAGCAGTACTTC. This encodes CASSASQGLSYEQYF. This chain connects TRBV25-1 to TRBJ2-7, with D perhaps TRBD1 (6 bases). The V gene lost 4 bases and the J gene lost 0 bases, with 13 bases spanning the gap. The germline CDR1 and CDR2 sequences are MGHDK and SYGVNS. The CDR3 consists of 15 residues.

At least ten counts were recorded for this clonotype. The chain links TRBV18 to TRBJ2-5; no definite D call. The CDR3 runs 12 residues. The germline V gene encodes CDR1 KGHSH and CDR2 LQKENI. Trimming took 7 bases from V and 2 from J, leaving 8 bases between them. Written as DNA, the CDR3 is TGTGCCAGCTGGCAAGAACAAGAGACCCAGTACTTC. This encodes CASWQEQETQYF.

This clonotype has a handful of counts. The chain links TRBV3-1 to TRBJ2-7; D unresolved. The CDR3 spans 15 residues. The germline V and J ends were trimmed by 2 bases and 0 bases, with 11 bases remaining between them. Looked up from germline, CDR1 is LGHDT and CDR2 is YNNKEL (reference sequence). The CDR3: CASSQPHESSYEQYF. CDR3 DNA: TGTGCCAGCAGCCAACCCCACGAGAGCTCCTACGAGCAGTACTTC.

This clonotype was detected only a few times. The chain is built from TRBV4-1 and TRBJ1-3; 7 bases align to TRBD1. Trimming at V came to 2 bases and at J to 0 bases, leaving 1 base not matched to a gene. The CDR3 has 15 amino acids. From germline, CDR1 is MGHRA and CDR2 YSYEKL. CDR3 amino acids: CASSQWDSSGNTIYF. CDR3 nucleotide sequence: TGCGCCAGCAGCCAATGGGACAGCTCTGGAAACACCATATATTTT.

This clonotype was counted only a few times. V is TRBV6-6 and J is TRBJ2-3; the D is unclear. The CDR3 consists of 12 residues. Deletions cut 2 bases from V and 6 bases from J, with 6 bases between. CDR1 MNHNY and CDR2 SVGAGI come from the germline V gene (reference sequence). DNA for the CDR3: TGTGCCAGCAGTTACAACGGGGATACGCAGTATTTT. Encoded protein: CASSYNGDTQYF.

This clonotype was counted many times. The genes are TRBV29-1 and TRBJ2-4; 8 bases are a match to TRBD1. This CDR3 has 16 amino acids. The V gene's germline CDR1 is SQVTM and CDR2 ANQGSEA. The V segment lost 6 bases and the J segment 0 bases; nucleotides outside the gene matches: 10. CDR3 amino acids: CSVGGGTGLAKNIQYF. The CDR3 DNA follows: TGCAGCGTCGGCGGCGGGACAGGTCTAGCCAAAAACATTCAGTACTTC.

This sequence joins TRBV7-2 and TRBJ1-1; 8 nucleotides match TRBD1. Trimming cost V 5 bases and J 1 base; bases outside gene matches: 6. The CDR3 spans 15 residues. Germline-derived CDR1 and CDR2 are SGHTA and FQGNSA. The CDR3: CASSTTGGWNTEAFF. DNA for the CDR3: TGTGCCAGCAGCACTACAGGGGGGTGGAACACTGAAGCTTTCTTT.

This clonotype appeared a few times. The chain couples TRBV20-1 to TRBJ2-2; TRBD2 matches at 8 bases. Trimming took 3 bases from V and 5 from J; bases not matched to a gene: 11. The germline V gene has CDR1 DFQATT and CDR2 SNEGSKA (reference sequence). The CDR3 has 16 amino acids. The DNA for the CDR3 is TGCAGTGCTAGGGCCTTTAGCGGGGAAGGAACCGGGGAGCTGTTTTTT. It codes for CSARAFSGEGTGELFF.

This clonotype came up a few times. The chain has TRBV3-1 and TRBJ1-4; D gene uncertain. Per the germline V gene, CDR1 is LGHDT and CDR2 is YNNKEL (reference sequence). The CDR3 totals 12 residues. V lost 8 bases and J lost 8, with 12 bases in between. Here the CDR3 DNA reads TGTGCCAGCGGCCGGGGTTCCGAAAAACTGTTTTTT. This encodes CASGRGSEKLFF.

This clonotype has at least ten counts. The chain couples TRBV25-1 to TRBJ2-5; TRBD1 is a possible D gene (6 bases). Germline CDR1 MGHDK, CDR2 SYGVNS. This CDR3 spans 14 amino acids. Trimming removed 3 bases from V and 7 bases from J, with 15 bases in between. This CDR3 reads CASSDIQGPGTQYF. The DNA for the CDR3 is TGTGCCAGCAGTGATATACAGGGCCCGGGGACCCAGTACTTC. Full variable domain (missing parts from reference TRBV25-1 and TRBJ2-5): EADIYQTPRYLVIGTGKKITLECSQTMGHDKMYWYQQDPGMELHLIHYSYGVNSTEKGDLSSESTVSRIRTEHFPLTLESARPSHTSQYLCASSDIQGPGTQYFGPGTRLLVL.

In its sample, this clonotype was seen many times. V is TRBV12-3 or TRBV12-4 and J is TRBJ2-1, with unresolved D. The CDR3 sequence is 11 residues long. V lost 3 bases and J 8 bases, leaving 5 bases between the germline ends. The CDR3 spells CASSFFDEQFF. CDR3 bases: TGTGCCAGCAGTTTCTTCGATGAGCAGTTCTTC.

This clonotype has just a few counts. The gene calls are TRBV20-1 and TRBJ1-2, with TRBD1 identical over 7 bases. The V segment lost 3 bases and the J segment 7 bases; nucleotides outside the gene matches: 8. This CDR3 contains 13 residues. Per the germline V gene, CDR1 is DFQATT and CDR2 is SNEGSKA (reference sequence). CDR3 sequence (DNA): TGCAGTGCTAGCGACAGGGTGGAGGGTGGCTACACCTTC. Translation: CSASDRVEGGYTF.

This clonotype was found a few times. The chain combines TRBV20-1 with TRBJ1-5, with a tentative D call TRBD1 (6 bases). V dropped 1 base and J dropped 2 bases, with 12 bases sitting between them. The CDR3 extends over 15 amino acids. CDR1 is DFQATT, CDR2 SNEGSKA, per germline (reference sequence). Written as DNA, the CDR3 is TGCAGTGCTAGAGTGGGGGGCAGGGGCAATCAGCCCCAGCATTTT. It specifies CSARVGGRGNQPQHF.

The CDR3 coding sequence is TGCGCCAGCAGCCAAGGCCCCGCCACACTAAACGTCCTGACTTTC. The encoded protein is CASSQGPATLNVLTF. This chain uses TRBV4-3 with TRBJ2-6, with D unresolved. Trimming removed 1 base at V and 10 bases at J, with 14 bases between. Germline V gives CDR1 LGHNA, CDR2 YSLEER. CDR3 length: 15 residues.

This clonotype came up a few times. The CDR3 DNA reads as TGTGCCTGGATAAAGCGGGGGGGCTACGAGCAGTACTTC. Amino acid sequence: CAWIKRGGYEQYF. The V and J genes are TRBV30 and TRBJ2-7; TRBD2 aligns across 10 bases. CDR1 is GTSNPN, CDR2 SVGIG, per germline (reference sequence). V trimming: 4 bases; J trimming: 3 bases; junction bases outside the gene matches: 3. The CDR3 loop spans 13 amino acids. Full variable domain (missing parts from reference TRBV30 and TRBJ2-7): SQTIHQWPATLVQPVGSPLSLECTVEGTSNPNLYWYRQAAGRGLQLLFYSVGIGQISSEVPQNLSASRPQDRQFILSSKKLLLSDSGFYLCAWIKRGGYEQYFGPGTRLTVT.

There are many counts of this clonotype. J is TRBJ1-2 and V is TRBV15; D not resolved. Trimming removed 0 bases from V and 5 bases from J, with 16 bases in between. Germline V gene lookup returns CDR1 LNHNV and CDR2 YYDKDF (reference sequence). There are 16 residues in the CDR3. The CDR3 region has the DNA TGTGCCACCAGCAGAGATCTTCTGGGGTCGGTGTATGGCTACACCTTC. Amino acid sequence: CATSRDLLGSVYGYTF. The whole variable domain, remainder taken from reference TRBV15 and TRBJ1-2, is DAMVIQNPRYQVTQFGKPVTLSCSQTLNHNVMYWYQQKSSQAPKLLFHYYDKDFNNEADTPDNFQSRRPNTSFCFLDIRSPGLGDTAMYLCATSRDLLGSVYGYTFGSGTRLTVV.

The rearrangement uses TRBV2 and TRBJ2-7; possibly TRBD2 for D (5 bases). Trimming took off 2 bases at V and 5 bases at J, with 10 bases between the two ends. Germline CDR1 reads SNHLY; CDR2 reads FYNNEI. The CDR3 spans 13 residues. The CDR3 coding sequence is TGTGCCAGCAGTGAACGGGGTTGGGACGAGCAGTACTTC. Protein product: CASSERGWDEQYF.

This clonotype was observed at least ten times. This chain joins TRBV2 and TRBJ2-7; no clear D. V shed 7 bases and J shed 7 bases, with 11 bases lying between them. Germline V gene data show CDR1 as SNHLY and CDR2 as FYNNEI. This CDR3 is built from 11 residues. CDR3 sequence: CASKEGREQYF. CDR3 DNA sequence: TGTGCCAGCAAAGAAGGGCGGGAGCAGTACTTC.

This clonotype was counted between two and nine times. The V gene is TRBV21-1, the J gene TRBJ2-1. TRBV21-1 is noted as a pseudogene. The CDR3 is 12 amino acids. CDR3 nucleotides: TGTGCCAGCAGCACTACGAGATCTGAGCAGTTCTTC. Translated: CASSTTRSEQFF.

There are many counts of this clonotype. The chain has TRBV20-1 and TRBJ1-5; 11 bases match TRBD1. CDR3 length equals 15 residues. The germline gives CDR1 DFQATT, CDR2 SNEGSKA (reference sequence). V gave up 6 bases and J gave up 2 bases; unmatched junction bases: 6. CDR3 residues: CSAPGQGVGNQPQHF. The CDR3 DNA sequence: TGCAGTGCCCCGGGACAGGGGGTAGGCAATCAGCCCCAGCATTTT.

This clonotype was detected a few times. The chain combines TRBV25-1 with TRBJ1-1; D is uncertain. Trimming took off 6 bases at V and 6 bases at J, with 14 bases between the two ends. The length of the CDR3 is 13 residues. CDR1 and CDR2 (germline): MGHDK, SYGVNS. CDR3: CASSGSGSAEAFF. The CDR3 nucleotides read TGTGCCAGCAGCGGGAGTGGGTCTGCTGAAGCTTTCTTT.

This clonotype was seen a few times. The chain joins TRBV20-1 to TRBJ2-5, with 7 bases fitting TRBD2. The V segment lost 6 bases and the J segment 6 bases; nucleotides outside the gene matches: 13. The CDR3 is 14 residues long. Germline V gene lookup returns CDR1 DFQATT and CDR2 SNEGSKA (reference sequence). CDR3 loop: CSASSGGGPKTQYF. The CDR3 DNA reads TGCAGTGCCAGCTCGGGCGGGGGACCCAAGACCCAGTACTTC.

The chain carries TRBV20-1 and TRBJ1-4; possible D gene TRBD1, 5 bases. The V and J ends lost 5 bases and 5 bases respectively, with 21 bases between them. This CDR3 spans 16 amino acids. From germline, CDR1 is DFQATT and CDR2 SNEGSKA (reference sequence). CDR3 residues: CSASPLIGTANEKLFF. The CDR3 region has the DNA TGCAGTGCTTCCCCCTTAATAGGGACCGCAAATGAAAAACTGTTTTTT.

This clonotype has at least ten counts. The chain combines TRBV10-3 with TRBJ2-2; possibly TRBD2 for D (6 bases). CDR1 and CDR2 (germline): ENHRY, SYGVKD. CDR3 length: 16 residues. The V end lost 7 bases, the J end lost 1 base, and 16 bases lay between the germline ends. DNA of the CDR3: TGTGCCATCACCACTAGCCGGCTAGAGAACACCGGGGAGCTGTTTTTT. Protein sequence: CAITTSRLENTGELFF.

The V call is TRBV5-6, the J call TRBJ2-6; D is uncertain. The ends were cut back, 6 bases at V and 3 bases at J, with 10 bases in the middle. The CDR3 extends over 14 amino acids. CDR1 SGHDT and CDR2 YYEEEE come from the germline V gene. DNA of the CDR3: TGTGCCAGCAACTCCCTCCTTGGGGCCAACGTCCTGACTTTC. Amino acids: CASNSLLGANVLTF.

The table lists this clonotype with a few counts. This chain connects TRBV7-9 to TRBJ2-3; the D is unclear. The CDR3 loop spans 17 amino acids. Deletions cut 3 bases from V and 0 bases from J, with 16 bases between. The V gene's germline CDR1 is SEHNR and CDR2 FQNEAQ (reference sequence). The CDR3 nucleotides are TGTGCCAGCAGCTTGCTAGGTTTAGGCTCCAGCACAGATACGCAGTATTTT. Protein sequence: CASSLLGLGSSTDTQYF. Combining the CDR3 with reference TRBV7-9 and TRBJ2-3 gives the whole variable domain DTGVSQNPRHKITKRGQNVTFRCDPISEHNRLYWYRQTLGQGPEFLTYFQNEAQLEKSRLLSDRFSAERPKGSFSTLEIQRTEQGDSAMYLCASSLLGLGSSTDTQYFGPGTRLTVL.